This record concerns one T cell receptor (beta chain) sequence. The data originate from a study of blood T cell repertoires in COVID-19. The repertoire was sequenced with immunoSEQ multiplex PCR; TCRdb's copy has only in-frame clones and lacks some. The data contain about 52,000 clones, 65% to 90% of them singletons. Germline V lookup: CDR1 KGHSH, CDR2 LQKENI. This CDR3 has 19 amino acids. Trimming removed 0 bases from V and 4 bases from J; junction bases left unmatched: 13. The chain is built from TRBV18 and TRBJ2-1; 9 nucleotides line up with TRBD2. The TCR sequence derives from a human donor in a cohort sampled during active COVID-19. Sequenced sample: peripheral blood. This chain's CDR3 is CASSPPGGFASGAYNEQFF. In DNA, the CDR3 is TGTGCCAGCTCACCACCGGGCGGATTCGCTAGCGGGGCATACAATGAGCAGTTCTTC. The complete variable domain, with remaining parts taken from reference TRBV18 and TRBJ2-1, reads NAGVMQNPRHLVRRRGQEARLRCSPMKGHSHVYWYRQLPEEGLKFMVYLQKENIIDESGMPKERFSAEFPKEGPSILRIQQVVRGDSAAYFCASSPPGGFASGAYNEQFFGPGTRLTVL.